A single sample is the source of the 17 T cell receptor beta chains below, sequenced in a study of lymphopenia after photon versus proton radiotherapy. Measured with immunoSEQ multiplex PCR; TCRdb has only the in-frame clones, and not every one. The data show 35,000 to 40,000 clones, with over 75% seen just once and about 2.9% held by the top ten. The sequencing here drew on peripheral blood, taken from a patient treated with photon-based radiotherapy. Receptors originate from a man aged 50-60 years with gastric cancer.

The gene calls are TRBV4-3 and TRBJ2-7; 11 nucleotides agree with TRBD2. CDR3 length: 15 residues. J gave up 5 bases and V 4 bases, and 7 bases lay outside the gene matches. Germline V gene lookup returns CDR1 LGHNA and CDR2 YSLEER. The CDR3 DNA follows: TGCGCCAGCAGCCTCCAACTAGCGGGAGCCCACGAGCAGTACTTC. This codes for CASSLQLAGAHEQYF.

The chain recombines TRBV7-2 with TRBJ2-1; D gene ambiguous. Deletions cut 5 bases from V and 7 bases from J, with 18 bases between. Germline-derived CDR1 and CDR2 are SGHTA and FQGNSA. The CDR3 is 15 amino acids. The CDR3 DNA is TGTGCCAGCAGCCCCAAATCGGGTTTCTCAAATGAGCAGTTCTTC. This encodes CASSPKSGFSNEQFF.

The CDR3 DNA reads as TGTGCCAGCAGCCAATACCAGACTAGCGGGAGAGGCAATGAGCAGTTCTTC. This gives the protein CASSQYQTSGRGNEQFF. V usage is TRBV4-2 and J usage is TRBJ2-1; TRBD2 matches 12 bases. V was pared by 2 bases and J by 6 bases, with 8 bases of the junction left unmatched. The CDR3 runs 17 residues. Germline-derived CDR1 and CDR2 are LGHNA and YNFKEQ.

This clone occurred a few times. One end of the junction varies from germline; a read error may be responsible. The rearrangement links TRBV7-9 to TRBJ2-7; no clear D gene. Germline CDR1 SEHNR, CDR2 FQNEAQ (reference sequence). There are 12 residues in the CDR3. The chain's CDR3 is CASSMGTFPHAF. CDR3 nucleotide sequence: TGTGCCAGCAGCATGGGAACTTTCCCCCACGCCTTC.

This chain joins TRBV7-9 and TRBJ2-2; the D is unclear. The CDR3 consists of 14 residues. V was pared by 1 base and J by 1 base, with 4 bases between. Germline CDR1 reads SEHNR; CDR2 reads FQNEAQ (reference sequence). DNA of the CDR3: TGTGCCAGCAGCTTAGAGGTGAACACCGGGGAGCTGTTTTTT. This codes for CASSLEVNTGELFF.

The V call is TRBV27, the J call TRBJ2-7; TRBD1 is a possible D gene (6 bases). Trimming stripped 0 bases from V and 3 bases from J, with 12 bases between. The CDR3 extends over 15 amino acids. The germline CDR1 and CDR2 sequences are MNHEY and SMNVEV (reference sequence). This CDR3 reads CASSLSGHSGYEQYF. CDR3 coding DNA: TGTGCCAGCAGTTTATCGGGACACTCAGGCTACGAGCAGTACTTC.

The rearrangement uses TRBV28 and TRBJ1-6; D is undetermined. The ends were cut back, 1 base at V and 2 bases at J, with 6 bases in the middle. This CDR3 contains 15 residues. The germline CDR1 and CDR2 sequences are MDHEN and SYDVKM. The CDR3 is CASSLSVTYNSPLHF. The CDR3 DNA follows: TGTGCCAGCAGTTTATCCGTCACCTATAATTCACCCCTCCACTTT.

V and J are TRBV5-1 and TRBJ2-1; no definite D call. Germline lookup yields CDR1 SGHRS and CDR2 YFSETQ. CDR3 length equals 12 residues. V lost 0 bases and J 5 bases, leaving 3 bases between the germline ends. CDR3 coding DNA: TGCGCCAGCAGCTTGGGAAACAATGAGCAGTTCTTC. This translates into CASSLGNNEQFF.

This clone was seen a few times. The chain employs TRBV5-5 and TRBJ2-6, with TRBD1 as a possible D gene (5 bases). There are 16 residues in the CDR3. Germline CDR1 and CDR2: SGHKS and YYEKEE (reference sequence). Trimming removed 0 bases from V and 2 bases from J, with 9 bases in between. CDR3 in DNA: TGTGCCAGCAGCTTGGCCTCAGGGACTGGGGCCAACGTCCTGACTTTC. Protein product: CASSLASGTGANVLTF. Together with reference TRBV5-5 and TRBJ2-6, the CDR3 gives the full variable domain: DAGVTQSPTHLIKTRGQQVTLRCSPISGHKSVSWYQQVLGQGPQFIFQYYEKEERGRGNFPDRFSARQFPNYSSELNVNALLLGDSALYLCASSLASGTGANVLTFGAGSRLTVL.

This clone was seen only a few times. V and J are TRBV21-1 and TRBJ2-7; the table's D call, TRBD2, was not checked against the DNA. TRBV21-1 is a pseudogene. The CDR3 is made up of 14 amino acids. CDR3 DNA sequence: TGTGCCAGCATCCGGTCCGGGACTAAGTGGGAGCAGTACTTC. As protein: CASIRSGTKWEQYF.

The chain links TRBV6-6 to TRBJ1-5, with a possible D match to TRBD1 (5 bases). Germline V gene lookup returns CDR1 MNHNY and CDR2 SVGAGI (reference sequence). The CDR3 is 13 residues long. V gave up 7 bases and J gave up 6 bases, with 13 bases separating them. CDR3 DNA sequence: TGTGCCAGCACTCGGCAGGGAGGTCAGCCCCAGCATTTT. Protein sequence: CASTRQGGQPQHF.

This chain joins TRBV5-4 and TRBJ2-1; no firm D call. V lost 1 base, J lost 6 bases, and 2 bases lay in between. The CDR3 has 11 amino acids. Per germline, CDR1 SGHNT and CDR2 YYREEE (reference sequence). The CDR3 region is CASSLFNEQFF. CDR3 DNA sequence: TGTGCCAGCAGCTTGTTCAATGAGCAGTTCTTC.

The V and J genes are TRBV11-1 and TRBJ1-2; 8 nucleotides agree with TRBD1. J gave up 8 bases and V 3 bases, and 5 bases lay outside the gene matches. Germline CDR1 and CDR2: SGHAT and FQDESV (reference sequence). This CDR3 has 13 amino acids. The CDR3 loop is CASSLQGARGYTF. CDR3 DNA: TGTGCCAGCAGCTTGCAGGGGGCTAGAGGCTACACCTTC.

J is TRBJ1-5 and V is TRBV18, with unresolved D. CDR1 and CDR2 (germline): KGHSH, LQKENI. V lost 1 base, J lost 3 bases, and 16 bases lay in between. CDR3 length equals 17 residues. Here the CDR3 reads CASSPLEIVQLNQPQHF. The CDR3 DNA reads as TGTGCCAGCTCACCACTAGAGATCGTGCAGCTCAATCAGCCCCAGCATTTT.

The chain combines TRBV29-1 with TRBJ2-5; possible D gene TRBD1, 5 bases. The DNA end is a closer match to TRBJ2-7, so the J assignment may be wrong. The CDR3 is 12 residues long. CDR1 and CDR2 (germline): SQVTM, ANQGSEA. CDR3 nucleotides: TGCAGCGTTGTAGACAAGGGGCGCGAGCAGTACTTC. This encodes CSVVDKGREQYF.

This clone was observed a single time. The chain has TRBV2 and TRBJ2-3, with D perhaps matching TRBD1 or TRBD2 (5 bases each). V shed 9 bases and J shed 5 bases, with 12 bases lying between them. Germline loops: CDR1 SNHLY, CDR2 FYNNEI. The CDR3 extends over 12 amino acids. CDR3 nucleotides: TGTGCCAGGACCGCGAGGGGAGATACGCAGTATTTT. Translating it yields CARTARGDTQYF. The full variable domain, in which reference TRBV2 and TRBJ2-3 provide the parts outside the CDR3, is EPEVTQTPSHQVTQMGQEVILRCVPISNHLYFYWYRQILGQKVEFLVSFYNNEISEKSEIFDDQFSVERPDGSNFTLKIRSTKLEDSAMYFCARTARGDTQYFGPGTRLTVL.

The rearrangement uses TRBV19 and TRBJ2-7, with TRBD2 identical over 11 bases. CDR3 length equals 13 residues. The V and J ends lost 4 bases and 5 bases, in that order; junction bases with no gene match: 1. Germline CDR1 reads LNHDA; CDR2 reads SQIVND (reference sequence). For the CDR3, the DNA is TGTGCCAGTAGTAGTAGCGGGAGGGACGAGCAGTACTTC. Residues: CASSSSGRDEQYF.